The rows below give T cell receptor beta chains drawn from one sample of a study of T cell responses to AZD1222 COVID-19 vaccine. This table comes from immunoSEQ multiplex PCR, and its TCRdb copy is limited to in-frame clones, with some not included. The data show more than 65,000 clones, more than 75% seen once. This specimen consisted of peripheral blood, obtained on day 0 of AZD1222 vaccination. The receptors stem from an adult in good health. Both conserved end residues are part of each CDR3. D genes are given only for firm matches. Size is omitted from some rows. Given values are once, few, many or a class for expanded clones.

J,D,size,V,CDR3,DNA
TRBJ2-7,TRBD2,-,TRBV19,CASSGREGRMYF,TGTGCCAGTAGTGGGCGGGAGGGCCGCATGTACTTC
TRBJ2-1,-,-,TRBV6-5,CASSYRQGNEQFF,TGTGCCAGCAGTTATCGTCAGGGAAATGAGCAGTTCTTC
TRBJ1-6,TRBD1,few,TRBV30,CAWSDLDRGVSPLHF,TGTGCCTGGAGCGACCTTGACAGGGGAGTTTCACCCCTCCACTTT
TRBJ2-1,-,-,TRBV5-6,CASSLTNEQFF,TGTGCCAGCAGCTTAACGAATGAGCAGTTCTTC
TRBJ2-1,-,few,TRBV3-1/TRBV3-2,CASSQTAGEQFF,TGTGCCAGCAGCCAAACCGCAGGTGAGCAGTTCTTC
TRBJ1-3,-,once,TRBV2,CASSGRGERDSGNTIYF,TGTGCCAGCAGCGGGCGGGGGGAGCGAGACTCTGGAAACACCATATATTTT
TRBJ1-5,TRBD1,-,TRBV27,CASSPDRVSNQPQHF,TGTGCCAGCAGTCCAGACAGGGTTAGCAATCAGCCCCAGCATTTT
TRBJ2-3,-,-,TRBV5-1,CASSLQSRVSDTQYF,TGCGCCAGCAGCTTGCAATCCCGGGTCTCAGATACGCAGTATTTT
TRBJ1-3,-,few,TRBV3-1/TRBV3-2,CASSQTYSGNTIYF,TGTGCCAGCAGCCAAACTTACTCTGGAAACACCATATATTTT
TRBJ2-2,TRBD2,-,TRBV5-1,CASSPGLAGGEQAGELFF,TGCGCCAGCAGCCCGGGACTAGCGGGAGGCGAGCAAGCCGGGGAGCTGTTTTTT
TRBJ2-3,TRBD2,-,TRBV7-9,CASSLGLASTDTQYF,TGTGCCAGCAGCTTAGGACTAGCGAGCACAGATACGCAGTATTTT
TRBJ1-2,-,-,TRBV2,CASSRVGVNYGYTF,TGTGCCAGCAGTCGGGTGGGAGTTAACTATGGCTACACCTTC
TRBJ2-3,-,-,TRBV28,CASSLRLADTQYF,TGTGCCAGCAGTTTAAGGCTCGCAGATACGCAGTATTTT
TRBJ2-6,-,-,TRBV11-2,CASTSQGNGANVLTF,TGTGCCAGCACCTCTCAGGGGAATGGGGCCAACGTCCTGACTTTC
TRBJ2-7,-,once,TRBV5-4,CASSPGVNYEQYF,TGTGCCAGCAGCCCGGGGGTCAACTACGAGCAGTACTTC
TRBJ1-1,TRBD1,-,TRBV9,CASSVAQGGTEAFF,TGTGCCAGCAGCGTCGCCCAGGGGGGCACTGAAGCTTTCTTT
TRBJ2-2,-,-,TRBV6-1,CASRGDGGELFF,TGTGCCAGCAGGGGGGACGGCGGGGAGCTGTTTTTT
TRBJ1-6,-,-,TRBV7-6,CASSLRVKNSPLHF,TGTGCCAGCAGCTTAAGGGTGAAGAATTCACCCCTCCACTTT
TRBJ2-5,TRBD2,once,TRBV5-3,CARSYGLAGVRDQETQYF,TGTGCCAGAAGCTACGGACTAGCGGGAGTACGGGACCAAGAGACCCAGTACTTC
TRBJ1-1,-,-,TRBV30,CAWERRVNTEAFF,TGTGCCTGGGAAAGGAGGGTGAACACTGAAGCTTTCTTT
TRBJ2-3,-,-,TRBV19,CASSIARGRAQYF,TGTGCCAGTAGTATAGCCCGCGGTCGGGCGCAGTATTTT
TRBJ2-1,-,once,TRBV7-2,CASSLQQGYYNEQFF,TGTGCCAGCAGCTTACAACAAGGATATTACAATGAGCAGTTCTTC
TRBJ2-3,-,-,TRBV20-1,CSARVSDRQYF,TGCAGTGCTAGAGTAAGCGACCGGCAGTATTTT
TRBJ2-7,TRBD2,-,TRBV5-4,CASSKGTSGSEDEQYF,TGTGCCAGCAGCAAGGGGACTAGCGGGAGCGAAGACGAGCAGTACTTC
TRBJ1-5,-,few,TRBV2,CASSPEWGLIDLSNQPQHF,TGTGCCAGCAGCCCTGAATGGGGACTTATAGACCTTAGCAATCAGCCCCAGCATTTT
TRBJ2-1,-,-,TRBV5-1,CAREKDRPIMGNEQFF,TGCGCCAGAGAGAAGGACCGTCCAATCATGGGGAATGAGCAGTTCTTC
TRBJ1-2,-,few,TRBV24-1,CATSDPGSPHHGYTF,TGTGCCACCAGTGATCCCGGGTCCCCTCACCATGGCTACACCTTC
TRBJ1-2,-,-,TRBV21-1,CASSPSDPDRGNYGYTF,TGTGCCAGCAGCCCCTCCGATCCGGACAGGGGAAACTATGGCTACACCTTC
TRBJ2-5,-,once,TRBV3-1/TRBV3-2,CASSRTTGETQYF,TGTGCCAGCAGCCGGACGACCGGAGAGACCCAGTACTTC